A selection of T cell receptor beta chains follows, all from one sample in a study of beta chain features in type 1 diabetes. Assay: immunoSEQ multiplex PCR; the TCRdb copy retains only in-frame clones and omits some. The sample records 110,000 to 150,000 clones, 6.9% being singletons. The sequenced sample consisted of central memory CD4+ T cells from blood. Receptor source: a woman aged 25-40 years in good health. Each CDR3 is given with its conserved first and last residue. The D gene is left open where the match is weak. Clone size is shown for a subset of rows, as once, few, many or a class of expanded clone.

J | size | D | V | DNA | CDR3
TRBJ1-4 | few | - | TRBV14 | TGTGCCAGCAGCCAAGTGAGAGGAGGTCTAGGTGAAAAACTGTTTTTT | CASSQVRGGLGEKLFF
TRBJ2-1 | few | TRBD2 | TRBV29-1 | TGCAGCGTTCTGGCGGGAGGGCCGGGGAATGAGCAGTTCTTC | CSVLAGGPGNEQFF
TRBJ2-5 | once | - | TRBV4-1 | TGCGCCAGCAGCCAAGCTGGGAGGTTGGTCCAAGAGACCCAGTACTTC | CASSQAGRLVQETQYF
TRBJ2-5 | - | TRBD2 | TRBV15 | TGTGCCACCAGCAGAGAACCGGGACTAGCGGGAGGGAAAGAGACCCAGTACTTC | CATSREPGLAGGKETQYF
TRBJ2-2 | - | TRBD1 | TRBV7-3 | TGTGCCAGCAGCCCCGCGTTGGGGGACAGGGGAACCGGGGAGCTGTTTTTT | CASSPALGDRGTGELFF
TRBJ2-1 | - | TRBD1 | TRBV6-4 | TGTGCCAGCTCGGGACAGGCCCAAAATGAGCAGTTCTTC | CASSGQAQNEQFF
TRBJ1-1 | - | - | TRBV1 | TGCACCAGCAGCCAAGAGGCTTCCCGCTCGAACACTGAAGCTTTCTTT | CTSSQEASRSNTEAFF
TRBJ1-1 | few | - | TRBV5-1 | TGCGCCAGCAGCTTGGAGACGGGGACTGAAGCTTTCTTT | CASSLETGTEAFF
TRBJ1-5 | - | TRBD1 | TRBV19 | TGTGCCAGTAGTCCGCTTGGGACAGGGGGAGGTAGCAATCAGCCCCAGCATTTT | CASSPLGTGGGSNQPQHF
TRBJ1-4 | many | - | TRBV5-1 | TGCGCCAGCAGCTTGGGCGAAGTTAATGAAAAACTGTTTTTT | CASSLGEVNEKLFF
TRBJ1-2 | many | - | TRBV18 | TGTGCCAGCTCGCCCGACAGCTATGGCTACACCTTC | CASSPDSYGYTF
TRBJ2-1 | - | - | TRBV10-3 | TGTGCCAGCAGGGTAGCAAGCAATGAGCAGTTCTTC | CASRVASNEQFF
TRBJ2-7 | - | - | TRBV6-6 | TGTGCCAGCAGTACCGCCGGGAACTCCTACGAGCAGTACTTC | CASSTAGNSYEQYF
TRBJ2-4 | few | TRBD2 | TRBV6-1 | TGTGCCAGCAGGGCTAGCGGGAGGACCAAAAACATTCAGTACTTC | CASRASGRTKNIQYF
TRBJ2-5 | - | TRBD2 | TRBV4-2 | TGTGCCAGCAGCCAAGATGGAGCGGGAGTGTTAGAGACCCAGTACTTC | CASSQDGAGVLETQYF
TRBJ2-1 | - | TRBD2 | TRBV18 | TGTGCCAGCTCACCCCTAGCGGGACCCCCCAATGAGCAGTTCTTC | CASSPLAGPPNEQFF
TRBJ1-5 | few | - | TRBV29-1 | TGCAGCGTTGGGGGGGGACGGATGCCCCAGCATTTT | CSVGGGRMPQHF
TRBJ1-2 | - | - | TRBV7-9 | TGTGCCAGCAGCTTATTGAGTGGCGGAGACTATGGCTACACCTTC | CASSLLSGGDYGYTF
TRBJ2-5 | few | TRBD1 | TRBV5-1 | TGCGCCAGCAGCCCCTTAGGGACAGGCGCATCGTACTTC | CASSPLGTGASYF
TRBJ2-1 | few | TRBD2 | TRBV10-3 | TGTGCCATCAGTGATCTTAGCGGGAGGGGTGAGCAGTTCTTC | CAISDLSGRGEQFF
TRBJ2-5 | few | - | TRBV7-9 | TGTGCCAGCAGCCCTCACTGGGGGGAAGGGGAGACCCAGTACTTC | CASSPHWGEGETQYF
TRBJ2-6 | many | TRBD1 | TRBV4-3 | TGCGCCAGCAGCCAAGATTGGACAGGGGCCAGCTCTGGGGCCAACGTCCTGACTTTC | CASSQDWTGASSGANVLTF
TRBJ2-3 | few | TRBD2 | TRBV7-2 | TGTGCCAGCAGTTATACACCGGGACTAGCAACTAGCACAGATACGCAGTATTTT | CASSYTPGLATSTDTQYF
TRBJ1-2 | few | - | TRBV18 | TGTGCCAGCTCACTTGGGAGGCAGCTTAACTATGGCTACACCTTC | CASSLGRQLNYGYTF
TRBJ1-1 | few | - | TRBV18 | TGTGCCAGCTCACCCGACCTTAGGGAGGGGACTGAAGCTTTCTTT | CASSPDLREGTEAFF
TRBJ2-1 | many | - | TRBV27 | TGTGCCAGCAGTTTACGGTCCCTTGGCAATGAGCAGTTCTTC | CASSLRSLGNEQFF
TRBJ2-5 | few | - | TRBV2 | TGTGCCAGCAATTATCCCGAGACCCAGTACTTC | CASNYPETQYF
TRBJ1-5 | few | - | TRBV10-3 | TGTGCCATCAGGGACCAGGGGCAGAGCAATCAGCCCCAGCATTTT | CAIRDQGQSNQPQHF
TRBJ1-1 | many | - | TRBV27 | TGTGCCAGCATAGTTACCTCTCGTCACGGGGTTTCTGAAGCTTTCTTT | CASIVTSRHGVSEAFF
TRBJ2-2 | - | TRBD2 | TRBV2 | TGTGCCAGCACTTTGGCGGGAGGGCCGAACACCGGGGAGCTGTTTTTT | CASTLAGGPNTGELFF
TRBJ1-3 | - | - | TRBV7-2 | TGTGCCAGCAGCGAATTCGGGACTGACTCTGGAAACACCATATATTTT | CASSEFGTDSGNTIYF
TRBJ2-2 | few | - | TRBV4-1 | TGCGCCACTAGGGACTCGAACACCGGGGAGCTGTTTTTT | CATRDSNTGELFF
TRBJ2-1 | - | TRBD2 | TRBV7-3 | TGTGCCAGCAGCTTAGCTAGCGGGGGCCAGTTCTTC | CASSLASGGQFF
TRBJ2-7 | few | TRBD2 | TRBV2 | TGTGCCAGCAGGGGGGGGACTAGCTACGAGCAGTACTTC | CASRGGTSYEQYF
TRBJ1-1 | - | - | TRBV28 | TGTGCCAGCAGTTTGACGCGGGAAGCTTTCTTT | CASSLTREAFF
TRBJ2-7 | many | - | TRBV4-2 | TGTGCCAGCAGCCAAGACGACTCGTTAAGTTACGAGCAGTACTTC | CASSQDDSLSYEQYF